This note documents a single T cell receptor (beta chain) sequence. Its antigen is currently unknown. Nominally healthy donors provided the samples, though records likely missed some immune exposures. This entry is derived from a study of cytomegalovirus exposure and HLA in healthy donors. Study-level findings and limits: Common viral pathogens were later found to be apparently linked to several of the most significant clusters.

Primers: 60 Vbeta forward and 13 Jbeta reverse. The method was immunoSEQ multiplex PCR; TCRdb's version includes in-frame clones alone and lacks a portion of them. The sample yields 110,000 or so clones, roughly four fifths seen once. Germline V gives CDR1 SQVTM, CDR2 ANQGSEA. This CDR3 spans 15 amino acids. The chain couples TRBV29-1 to TRBJ2-5, with 9 bases that match TRBD1. The DNA end is more similar to TRBJ2-7, so the J call may be wrong. This clonotype was sampled from a middle-aged man in good health and CMV-seronegative. The sample taken for sequencing was PBMCs. CDR3 protein: CSVRTGAVRSYEQYF. The CDR3 DNA is TGCAGCGTTCGGACAGGGGCCGTCCGTTCCTACGAGCAGTACTTC.